What follows is one T cell receptor beta chain and its context. The V end was cut by 3 bases, the J end by 1 base, with 7 bases between. The CDR3 is 14 amino acids. Looked up from germline, CDR1 is MDHEN and CDR2 is SYDVKM. These data belong to a study of shared clonotypes between healthy human individuals. Profiled with immunoSEQ multiplex PCR; TCRdb holds only in-frame clones, not every one. The sample shows some 1,400,000 clones, over 95% of them seen only once. The TCR originated in a man younger than 40 in good health. Sequencing input: naive CD4+ T cells sorted from blood. Subset defined: CD45RA+ positively selected. The rearrangement uses TRBV28 and TRBJ1-5; D uncertain. CDR3 nucleotides: TGTGCCAGCAGTTTGGATCACAGCAATCAGCCCCAGCATTTT. Its protein product is CASSLDHSNQPQHF.